One sample yielded the 31 T cell receptor beta chains listed below, sequenced in a study of blood T cell repertoires in COVID-19. Profiled with immunoSEQ multiplex PCR; TCRdb holds only in-frame clones, not every one. The profile covers over 200,000 clones, with just over 85% appearing a single time and about 6% taken by the ten largest. The sample consisted of peripheral blood. The receptors derive from a man aged 80 or over with acute or convalescent COVID-19.

For this clone: Other nucleotide sequences in the sample specify the same CDR3. The gene calls are TRBV5-1 and TRBJ2-1, with 8 nucleotides matching TRBD2. V was pared by 0 bases and J by 4 bases, with 3 bases of the junction left unmatched. The CDR3 sequence is 15 residues long. The V gene's germline CDR1 is SGHRS and CDR2 YFSETQ. DNA of the CDR3: TGCGCCAGCAGCTTGGGGCTAGCGGGTTACAATGAGCAGTTCTTC. It yields the protein CASSLGLAGYNEQFF.

The chain is built from TRBV6-5 and TRBJ1-1, with 9 bases lining up with TRBD1. The CDR3 is 14 residues long. Looked up from germline, CDR1 is MNHEY and CDR2 is SVGAGI. After removal of 6 bases from V and 4 bases from J, the junction contained 6 bases not matched to a gene. In DNA form, the CDR3 reads TGTGCCAGCAGGGGGACAGGGAGTGGCACTGAAGCTTTCTTT. Its translation: CASRGTGSGTEAFF.

V usage is TRBV5-1 and J usage is TRBJ1-5; the match to TRBD1 covers 9 bases. Germline CDR1 SGHRS, CDR2 YFSETQ. Trimming took 4 bases from V and 5 from J; bases not matched to a gene: 7. The CDR3 totals 15 residues. CDR3 protein: CASSSRDRAHQPQHF. For the CDR3, the DNA is TGCGCCAGCAGCAGCCGGGACAGGGCGCATCAGCCCCAGCATTTT. Together with reference TRBV5-1 and TRBJ1-5, the CDR3 gives the full variable domain: KAGVTQTPRYLIKTRGQQVTLSCSPISGHRSVSWYQQTPGQGLQFLFEYFSETQRNKGNFPGRFSGRQFSNSRSEMNVSTLELGDSALYLCASSSRDRAHQPQHFGDGTRLSIL.

The chain combines TRBV19 with TRBJ2-7, with 10 positions matching TRBD2. The CDR3 is 15 amino acids. In germline, CDR1 is LNHDA, CDR2 SQIVND (reference sequence). CDR3 in amino acids: CARVGEAGGPYEQYV. DNA for the CDR3: TGTGCAAGGGTAGGGGAAGCGGGAGGGCCGTACGAGCAGTACGTC.

This clone was seen a few times. V usage is TRBV20-1 and J usage is TRBJ2-1; no firm D call. The CDR3 has 13 amino acids. Germline V lookup: CDR1 DFQATT, CDR2 SNEGSKA (reference sequence). Between the trimmed V and J ends, which lost 3 bases and 4 bases, there was a span of 10 bases. The CDR3: CSASLLLYNEQFF. The CDR3, as DNA: TGCAGTGCTAGTCTTCTACTTTACAATGAGCAGTTCTTC.

V is TRBV4-2 and J is TRBJ2-1, with TRBD2 identical over 11 bases. This CDR3 is built from 16 residues. Trimming removed 0 bases from V and 6 bases from J; junction bases left unmatched: 4. Germline V CDR1 and CDR2: LGHNA, YNFKEQ. The DNA of the CDR3 is TGTGCCAGCAGCCAAGAAACTAGCGGGAGTGGCAATGAGCAGTTCTTC. This translates into CASSQETSGSGNEQFF.

The V gene is TRBV5-4, the J gene TRBJ2-5; D call uncertain. Germline CDR1 and CDR2: SGHNT and YYREEE (reference sequence). V was trimmed by 4 bases and J by 3 bases, leaving 7 bases between them. This CDR3 is built from 12 residues. The CDR3 region has the DNA TGTGCCAGCAGCCTGACTGAAGAGACCCAGTACTTC. Residues: CASSLTEETQYF.

The J gene is TRBJ2-3, the V gene TRBV2; TRBD2 agrees at 7 bases. Germline lookup yields CDR1 SNHLY and CDR2 FYNNEI. The CDR3 totals 18 residues. With V trimmed by 1 base and J by 2 bases, 12 bases remained unmatched. The CDR3 bases are TGTGCCAGCAGTGAAGGGTTTGGGAGGGCAGGGTTCACAGATACGCAGTATTTT. Translating it yields CASSEGFGRAGFTDTQYF.

This chain joins TRBV2 and TRBJ1-1; tentative D call: TRBD1 (5 bases). The CDR3 has 13 residues. CDR1 is SNHLY, CDR2 FYNNEI, per germline. Trimming took off 5 bases at V and 3 bases at J, with 10 bases between the two ends. This chain's CDR3 is CASSKTVDTEAFF. CDR3 DNA sequence: TGTGCCAGCAGTAAGACAGTTGACACTGAAGCTTTCTTT.

The gene calls are TRBV11-2 and TRBJ2-5, with unresolved D. The CDR3 totals 16 residues. Germline loops: CDR1 SGHAT, CDR2 FQNNGV. Trimming took 1 base from V and 3 from J, leaving 15 bases between them. CDR3 loop: CASSLGLADIKETQYF. The CDR3 nucleotides are TGTGCCAGCAGCTTAGGGCTGGCCGATATAAAAGAGACCCAGTACTTC.

The rearrangement uses TRBV9 and TRBJ2-1; 7 bases map to TRBD2. CDR1 and CDR2 (germline): SGDLS, YYNGEE. The ends lost 2 bases at V and 5 bases at J; junction bases unmatched: 7. This CDR3 spans 15 amino acids. In DNA form, the CDR3 reads TGTGCCAGCAGCGTTGGAAGCGGGGCCCACAATGAGCAGTTCTTC. Protein: CASSVGSGAHNEQFF.

This chain uses TRBV28 with TRBJ1-6, with 7 positions matching TRBD1. J gave up 6 bases and V 5 bases, and 7 bases lay outside the gene matches. Germline CDR1 is MDHEN and CDR2 is SYDVKM. The CDR3 runs 15 residues. In nucleotides, the CDR3 is TGTGCCAGCAGTCTCCGGGACAGCCTTAATTCACCCCTCCACTTT. It is translated as CASSLRDSLNSPLHF.

The chain recombines TRBV7-2 with TRBJ2-5, with 8 nucleotides matching TRBD2. The V gene's germline CDR1 is SGHTA and CDR2 FQGNSA. J gave up 1 base and V 1 base, and 5 bases lay outside the gene matches. CDR3 length: 16 amino acids. The CDR3 here is CASSLVVLAAQETQYF. The CDR3 DNA reads TGTGCCAGCAGCTTAGTAGTACTAGCGGCCCAAGAGACCCAGTACTTC.

The chain combines TRBV6-1 with TRBJ1-6, with 9 positions matching TRBD1. Trimming at V came to 1 base and at J to 10 bases, leaving 8 bases not matched to a gene. The CDR3 runs 16 residues. The V gene's germline CDR1 is MNHNS and CDR2 SASEGT. CDR3 protein: CASSEVAGTGSSPLHF. CDR3 DNA: TGTGCCAGCAGTGAAGTGGCCGGGACAGGGAGCTCACCCCTCCACTTT.

The V call is TRBV19, the J call TRBJ1-5, with TRBD1 matching 11 bases. This CDR3 has 17 amino acids. Germline CDR1 LNHDA, CDR2 SQIVND (reference sequence). J lost 0 bases, V lost 5 bases, and 6 bases had no gene match. In nucleotides, the CDR3 is TGTGCCAGTAGTCCTCTCGGGACAGGGGGTAGCAATCAGCCCCAGCATTTT. Translation gives CASSPLGTGGSNQPQHF.

The chain is built from TRBV13 and TRBJ2-3; D ambiguous. Deletions cut 0 bases from V and 5 bases from J, with 9 bases between. From germline, CDR1 is PRHDT and CDR2 FYEKMQ (reference sequence). This CDR3 has 14 residues. The CDR3 loop reads CASSLGAIRDTQYF. CDR3 DNA: TGTGCCAGCAGCTTAGGGGCCATCAGAGATACGCAGTATTTT.

The CDR3 region is CASSIGTGGSYEQYF. The CDR3 region has the DNA TGCGCCAGCAGCATCGGGACAGGGGGTTCCTACGAGCAGTACTTC. The chain is built from TRBV5-1 and TRBJ2-7; 11 bases agree with TRBD1. Germline CDR1 SGHRS, CDR2 YFSETQ. This CDR3 has 15 residues. The ends lost 4 bases at V and 1 base at J; junction bases unmatched: 4.

The chain combines TRBV11-3 with TRBJ2-2; D not certain. The V end lost 0 bases, the J end lost 7 bases, and 3 bases lay between the germline ends. CDR3 size: 12 residues. The V gene's germline CDR1 is SGHNT and CDR2 YENEEA. The CDR3 coding sequence is TGTGCCAGCAGCTTAGATATCGGGGAGCTGTTTTTT. It is translated as CASSLDIGELFF.

The chain uses TRBV6-5 and TRBJ1-5, with D uncertain. CDR1 and CDR2 from the germline V gene are MNHEY and SVGAGI. V lost 0 bases, J lost 1 base, and 7 bases lay in between. The CDR3 extends over 15 amino acids. The CDR3, as DNA: TGTGCCAGCAGTTACTCGAGCAGGAGCAATCAGCCCCAGCATTTT. This codes for CASSYSSRSNQPQHF.

The rearrangement uses TRBV19 and TRBJ2-2; D is perhaps TRBD1 (5 bases). V lost 7 bases and J lost 4, with 16 bases in between. This CDR3 spans 15 amino acids. Germline CDR1 and CDR2: LNHDA and SQIVND (reference sequence). CDR3: CASTGGAVSTGELFF. As DNA, the CDR3 is TGTGCCAGTACCGGTGGGGCGGTGAGCACCGGGGAGCTGTTTTTT.

The chain combines TRBV29-1 with TRBJ2-3; D may be TRBD2 (6 bases). V was clipped by 3 bases and J by 2 bases, with 18 bases between them. This CDR3 is 16 amino acids long. Germline lookup yields CDR1 SQVTM and CDR2 ANQGSEA. CDR3 sequence (DNA): TGCAGCGTTGAGTGGCTGCGGGGACGGGTCACAGATACGCAGTATTTT. As protein: CSVEWLRGRVTDTQYF.

The chain joins TRBV9 to TRBJ2-7, with 8 nucleotides matching TRBD2. V shed 0 bases, J shed 11 bases, and the junction held 7 bases outside the gene matches. CDR3 length: 13 amino acids. In germline, CDR1 is SGDLS, CDR2 YYNGEE. Written as DNA, the CDR3 is TGTGCCAGCAGCGTAGAGCGGGAGAAGTGGAAGTACGTC. This gives the protein CASSVEREKWKYV.

As DNA, the CDR3 is TGCAGTGCGCAGGGCCCCGAAGGCTACACCTTC. Amino acid sequence: CSAQGPEGYTF. The chain uses TRBV20-1 and TRBJ1-2; perhaps TRBD1 as D (5 bases). Germline CDR1 DFQATT, CDR2 SNEGSKA (reference sequence). V gave up 6 bases and J gave up 8 bases, with 13 bases separating them. The CDR3 consists of 11 residues.

The rearrangement links TRBV19 to TRBJ1-2; no clear D gene. Trimming pared 6 bases from V and 3 bases from J, leaving 14 bases between. Germline lookup yields CDR1 LNHDA and CDR2 SQIVND (reference sequence). The CDR3 is 14 amino acids. In nucleotides, the CDR3 is TGTGCCAGTAGCCACCGGGAACGGGACTATGGCTACACCTTC. Its protein product is CASSHRERDYGYTF.

The chain is built from TRBV27 and TRBJ2-1; a possible D gene is TRBD2 (5 bases). This CDR3 has 15 amino acids. The germline V gene has CDR1 MNHEY and CDR2 SMNVEV (reference sequence). Trimming stripped 4 bases from V and 6 bases from J, with 16 bases between. CDR3: CASSSSLGLLNEQFF. The CDR3 nucleotides read TGTGCCAGCAGTTCTTCCCTCGGACTCCTCAATGAGCAGTTCTTC.

This sequence joins TRBV27 and TRBJ2-7; TRBD1 agrees at 8 bases. CDR3 length equals 14 residues. The J segment lost 2 bases and the V segment lost 6 bases, leaving 6 bases of the junction unmatched. CDR1 MNHEY and CDR2 SMNVEV come from the germline V gene (reference sequence). This chain's CDR3 is CASRPPGQAYEQYF. The CDR3, as DNA: TGTGCCAGCAGACCACCGGGACAGGCCTACGAGCAGTACTTC.

This chain joins TRBV30 and TRBJ1-4; D might be TRBD1 (6 bases). Germline V CDR1 and CDR2: GTSNPN, SVGIG (reference sequence). The CDR3 runs 14 residues. V lost 1 base, J lost 4 bases, and 10 bases lay in between. The chain's CDR3 is CAWSEGQINEKLFF. DNA for the CDR3: TGTGCCTGGAGTGAAGGACAGATTAATGAAAAACTGTTTTTT.

The chain is built from TRBV7-9 and TRBJ1-5; TRBD1 aligns across 8 bases. Germline assignment: CDR1 SEHNR and CDR2 FQNEAQ (reference sequence). The length of the CDR3 is 18 residues. The trim removed 4 bases at V and 4 bases at J, leaving 15 bases unmatched. The CDR3 sequence: CASSSSIFSDRVNQPQHF. The CDR3 DNA is TGTGCCAGCAGCTCATCGATCTTCTCGGACAGGGTAAATCAGCCCCAGCATTTT.

The J gene is TRBJ2-3, the V gene TRBV28; 7 bases match TRBD1. The CDR3 consists of 13 residues. With V trimmed by 10 bases and J by 1 base, 5 bases remained unmatched. Germline V gives CDR1 MDHEN, CDR2 SYDVKM. In DNA form, the CDR3 reads TGTGCCACCCGACAGGGAGGCACAGATACGCAGTATTTT. Protein product: CATRQGGTDTQYF. Full variable domain (remainder filled in from reference TRBV28 and TRBJ2-3): DVKVTQSSRYLVKRTGEKVFLECVQDMDHENMFWYRQDPGLGLRLIYFSYDVKMKEKGDIPEGYSVSREKKERFSLILESASTNQTSMYLCATRQGGTDTQYFGPGTRLTVL.

This clone is a singleton in its sample. The sample carries other DNA sequences with the same CDR3. This chain uses TRBV18 with TRBJ2-7; maybe TRBD2 (6 bases). The CDR3 is 14 amino acids. The germline V gene encodes CDR1 KGHSH and CDR2 LQKENI. The germline V and J ends were trimmed by 0 bases and 2 bases, with 8 bases remaining between them. The CDR3 loop is CASSPPGLPYEQYV. CDR3 nucleotides: TGTGCCAGCTCACCACCGGGACTCCCCTACGAGCAGTACGTC.

The chain employs TRBV27 and TRBJ2-3; D is possibly TRBD1 (7 bases). This CDR3 region has 15 residues. Trimming pared 7 bases from V and 3 bases from J, leaving 17 bases between. Germline V gene lookup returns CDR1 MNHEY and CDR2 SMNVEV (reference sequence). CDR3 DNA: TGTGCCAGCACCCAGGGGGGTTTATGGACAGATACGCAGTATTTT. Its protein product is CASTQGGLWTDTQYF.